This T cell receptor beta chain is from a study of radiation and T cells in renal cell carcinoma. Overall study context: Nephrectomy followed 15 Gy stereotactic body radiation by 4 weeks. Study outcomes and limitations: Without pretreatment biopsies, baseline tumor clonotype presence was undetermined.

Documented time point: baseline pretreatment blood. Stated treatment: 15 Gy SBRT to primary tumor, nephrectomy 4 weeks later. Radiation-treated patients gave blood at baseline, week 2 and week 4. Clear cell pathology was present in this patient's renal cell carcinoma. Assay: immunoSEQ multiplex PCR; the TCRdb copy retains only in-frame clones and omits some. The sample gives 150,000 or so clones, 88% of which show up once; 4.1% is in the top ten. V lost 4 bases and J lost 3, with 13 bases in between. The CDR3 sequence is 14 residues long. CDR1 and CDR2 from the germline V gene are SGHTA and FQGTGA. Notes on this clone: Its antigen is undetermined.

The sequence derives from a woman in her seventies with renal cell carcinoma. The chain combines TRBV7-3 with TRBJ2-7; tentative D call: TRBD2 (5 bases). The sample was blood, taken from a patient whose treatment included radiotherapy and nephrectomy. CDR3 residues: CASSSLAHDYEQYF. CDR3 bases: TGTGCCAGCAGCTCTCTAGCCCACGACTACGAGCAGTACTTC.